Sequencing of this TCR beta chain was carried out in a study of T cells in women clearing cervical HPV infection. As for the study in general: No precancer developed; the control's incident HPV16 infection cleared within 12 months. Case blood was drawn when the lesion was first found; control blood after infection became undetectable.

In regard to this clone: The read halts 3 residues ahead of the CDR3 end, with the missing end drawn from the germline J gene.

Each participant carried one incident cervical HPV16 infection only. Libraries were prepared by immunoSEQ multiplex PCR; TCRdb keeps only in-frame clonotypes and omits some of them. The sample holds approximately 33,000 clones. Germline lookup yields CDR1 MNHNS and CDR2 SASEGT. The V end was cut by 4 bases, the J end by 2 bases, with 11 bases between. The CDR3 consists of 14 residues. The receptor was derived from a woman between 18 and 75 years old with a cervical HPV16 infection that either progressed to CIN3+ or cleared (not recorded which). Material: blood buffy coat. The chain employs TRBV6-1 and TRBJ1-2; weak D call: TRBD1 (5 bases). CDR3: CASSALAGNYGYTF. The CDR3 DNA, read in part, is TGTGCCAGCAGTGCCTTGGCAGGGAACTATGGC.